This T cell receptor (beta chain) was identified during a study of T cell repertoires in ileal Crohn's disease. The wider study: About half of patients got postoperative therapy: about ten thiopurines, fewer than 20 anti-TNF.

A note on this clone: Its antigen remains unidentified.

Germline assignment: CDR1 SGHRS and CDR2 YFSETQ. This CDR3 contains 13 residues. V shed 4 bases and J shed 1 base, with 8 bases lying between them. TCRdb's table, derived via immunoSEQ multiplex PCR, lists solely in-frame clones and lacks some. The sample gives about 15,000 clones, around 82% of which show up once; around 20% is in the top ten. Findings of the study overall: Endoscopic recurrence occurred in every patient whose clonality exceeded 26.8%. Compared with non-smokers, active smokers at surgery showed more clonal expansions.

Included were adult ileal or ileocolonic Crohn's patients indicated for ileocolonic resection. The clonotype was recovered from an adult with Crohn's disease. Material for sequencing was ileal tissue. The V gene is TRBV5-1, the J gene TRBJ1-1; D not certain. The chain's CDR3 is CASSAERNTEAFF. For the CDR3, the DNA is TGCGCCAGCAGCGCAGAAAGGAACACTGAAGCTTTCTTT.